The clone carrying this TCR beta chain is labeled medium-sized. These data come from a study of patients and donors after allogeneic stem cell transplantation. TCRdb re-called the RT-PCR reads through MiXCR, storing one row per CDR3 protein. The data show some 2,500 distinct CDR3 sequences, about 8% seen once. Trimming took 0 bases from V and 3 from J, leaving 9 bases between them. CDR1 and CDR2 from the germline V gene are LGHNA and YNFKEQ. This CDR3 contains 15 residues. Sequenced: blood, either unsorted or a sorted T cell fraction (not recorded which). This clonotype originated in a human donor who was either an allogeneic HSCT recipient or a stem cell or donor lymphocyte infusion donor (not recorded which). It is not recorded whose cells these are; they may come from a transplant donor. The V call is TRBV4-2, the J call TRBJ2-1, with a possible D match to TRBD2 (6 bases). In nucleotides, the CDR3 is TGTGCCAGCAGCCAAGAGGAGGGCGGCTACAATGAGCAGTTCTTC. It translates to CASSQEEGGYNEQFF.